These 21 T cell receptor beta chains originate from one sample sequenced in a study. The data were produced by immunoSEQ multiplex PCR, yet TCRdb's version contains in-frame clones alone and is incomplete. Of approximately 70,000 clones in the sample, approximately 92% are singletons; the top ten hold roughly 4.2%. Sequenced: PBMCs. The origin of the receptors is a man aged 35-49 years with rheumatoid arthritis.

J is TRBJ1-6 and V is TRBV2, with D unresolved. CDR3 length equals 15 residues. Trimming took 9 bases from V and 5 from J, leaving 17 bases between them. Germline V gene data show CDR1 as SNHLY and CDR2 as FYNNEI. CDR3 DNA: TGTGCCAGTTCAGGCTACCGGGCGGATAATTCACCCCTCCACTTT. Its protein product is CASSGYRADNSPLHF.

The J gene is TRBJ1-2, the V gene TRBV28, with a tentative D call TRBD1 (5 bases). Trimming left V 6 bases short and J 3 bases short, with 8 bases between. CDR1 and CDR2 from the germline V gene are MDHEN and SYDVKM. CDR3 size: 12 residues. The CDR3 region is CASRLGDYGYTF. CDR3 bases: TGTGCCAGCAGATTGGGGGACTATGGCTACACCTTC.

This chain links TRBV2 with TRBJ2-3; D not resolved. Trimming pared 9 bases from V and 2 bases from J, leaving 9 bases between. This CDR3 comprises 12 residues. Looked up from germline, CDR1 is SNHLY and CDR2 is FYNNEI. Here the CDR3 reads CARGSATDTQYF. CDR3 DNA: TGTGCCAGAGGGTCTGCCACAGATACGCAGTATTTT. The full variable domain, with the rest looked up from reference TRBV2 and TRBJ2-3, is EPEVTQTPSHQVTQMGQEVILRCVPISNHLYFYWYRQILGQKVEFLVSFYNNEISEKSEIFDDQFSVERPDGSNFTLKIRSTKLEDSAMYFCARGSATDTQYFGPGTRLTVL.

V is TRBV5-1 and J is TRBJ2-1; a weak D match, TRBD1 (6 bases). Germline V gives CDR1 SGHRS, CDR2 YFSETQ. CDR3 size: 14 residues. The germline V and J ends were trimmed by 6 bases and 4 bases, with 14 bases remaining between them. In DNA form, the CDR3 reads TGCGCCAGCAACCAGGGGTTGCGGTACAATGAGCAGTTCTTC. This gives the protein CASNQGLRYNEQFF.

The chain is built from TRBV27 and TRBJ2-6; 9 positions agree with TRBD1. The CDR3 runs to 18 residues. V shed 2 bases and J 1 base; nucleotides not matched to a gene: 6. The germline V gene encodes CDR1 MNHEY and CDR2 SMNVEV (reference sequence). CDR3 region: CASSLKAGTGSGANVLTF. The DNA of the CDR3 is TGTGCCAGCAGTTTAAAAGCTGGGACAGGGTCTGGGGCCAACGTCCTGACTTTC.

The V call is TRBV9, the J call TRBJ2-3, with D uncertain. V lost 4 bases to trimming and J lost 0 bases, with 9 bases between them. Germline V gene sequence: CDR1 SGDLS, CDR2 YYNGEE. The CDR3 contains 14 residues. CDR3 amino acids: CASSYLYSTDTQYF. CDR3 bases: TGTGCCAGCAGCTACCTCTACAGCACAGATACGCAGTATTTT.

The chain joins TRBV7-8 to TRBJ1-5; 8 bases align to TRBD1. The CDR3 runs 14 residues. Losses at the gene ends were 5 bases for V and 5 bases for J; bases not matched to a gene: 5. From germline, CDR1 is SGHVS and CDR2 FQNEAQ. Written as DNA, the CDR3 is TGTGCCAGCAGCCCCCAGGGGGCGCATCAGCCCCAGCATTTT. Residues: CASSPQGAHQPQHF.

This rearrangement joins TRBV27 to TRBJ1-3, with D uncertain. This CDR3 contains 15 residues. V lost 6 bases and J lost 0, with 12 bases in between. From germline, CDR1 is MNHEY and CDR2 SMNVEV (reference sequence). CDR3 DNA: TGTGCCAGCAGATCTGGCAGCGTCTCTGGAAACACCATATATTTT. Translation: CASRSGSVSGNTIYF.

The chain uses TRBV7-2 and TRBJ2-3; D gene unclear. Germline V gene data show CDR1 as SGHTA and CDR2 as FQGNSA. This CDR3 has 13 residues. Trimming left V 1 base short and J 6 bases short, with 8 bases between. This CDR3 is CASSLGSGDTQYF. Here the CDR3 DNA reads TGTGCCAGCAGCTTAGGGTCTGGGGATACGCAGTATTTT.

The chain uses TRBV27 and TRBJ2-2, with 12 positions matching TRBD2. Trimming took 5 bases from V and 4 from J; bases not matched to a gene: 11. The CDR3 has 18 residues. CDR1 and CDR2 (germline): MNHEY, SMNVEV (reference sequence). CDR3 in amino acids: CASSLLAGGVLRTGELFF. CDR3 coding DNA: TGTGCCAGCAGTCTTCTAGCGGGGGGGGTTCTACGCACCGGGGAGCTGTTTTTT.

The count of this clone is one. The CDR3 spells CASGNRGSLTYEQYF. In nucleotides, the CDR3 is TGTGCCAGTGGAAATCGGGGGTCCCTTACCTACGAGCAGTACTTC. The chain links TRBV19 to TRBJ2-7, with a tentative D call TRBD2 (6 bases). CDR1 is LNHDA, CDR2 SQIVND, per germline (reference sequence). The CDR3 is 15 amino acids. The germline V and J ends were trimmed by 8 bases and 2 bases, with 19 bases remaining between them.

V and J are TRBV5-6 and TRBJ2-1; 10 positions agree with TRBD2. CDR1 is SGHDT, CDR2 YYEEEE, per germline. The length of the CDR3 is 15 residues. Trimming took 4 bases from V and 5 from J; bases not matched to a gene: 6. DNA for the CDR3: TGTGCCAGCAGCGTACGGACTAGCGGCCACAATGAGCAGTTCTTC. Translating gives CASSVRTSGHNEQFF.

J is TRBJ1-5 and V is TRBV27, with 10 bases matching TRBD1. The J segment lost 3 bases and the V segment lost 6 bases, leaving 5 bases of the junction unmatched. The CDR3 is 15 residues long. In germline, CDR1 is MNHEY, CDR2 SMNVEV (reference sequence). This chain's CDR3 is CASSGTGVLNQPQHF. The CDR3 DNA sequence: TGTGCCAGCAGCGGGACAGGGGTACTCAATCAGCCCCAGCATTTT.

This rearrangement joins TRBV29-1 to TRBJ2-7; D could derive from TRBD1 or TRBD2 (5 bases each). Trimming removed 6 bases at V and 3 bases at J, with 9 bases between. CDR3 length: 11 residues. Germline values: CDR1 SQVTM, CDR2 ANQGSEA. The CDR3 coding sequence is TGCAGCGTGGGACGGGGCTACGAGCAGTACTTC. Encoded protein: CSVGRGYEQYF.

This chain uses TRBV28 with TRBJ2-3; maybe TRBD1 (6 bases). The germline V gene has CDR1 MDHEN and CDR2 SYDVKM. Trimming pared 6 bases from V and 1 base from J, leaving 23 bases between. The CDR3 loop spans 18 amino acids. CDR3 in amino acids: CASSLSPSQGAGTDTQYF. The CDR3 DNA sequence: TGTGCCAGCAGCCTATCCCCGTCACAGGGAGCGGGCACAGATACGCAGTATTTT.

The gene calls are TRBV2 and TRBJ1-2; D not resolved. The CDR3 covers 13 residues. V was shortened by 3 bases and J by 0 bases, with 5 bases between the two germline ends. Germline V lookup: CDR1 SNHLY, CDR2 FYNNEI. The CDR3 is CASSDGTNYGYTF. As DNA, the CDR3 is TGTGCCAGCAGTGACGGAACTAACTATGGCTACACCTTC.

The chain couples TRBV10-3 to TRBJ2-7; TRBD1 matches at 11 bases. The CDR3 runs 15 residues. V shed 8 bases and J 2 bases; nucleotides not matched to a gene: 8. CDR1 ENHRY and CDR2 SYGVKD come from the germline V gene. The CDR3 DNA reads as TGTGCCATCTGGGCTGGGACAGGGGGACCCTACGAGCAGTACTTC. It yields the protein CAIWAGTGGPYEQYF.

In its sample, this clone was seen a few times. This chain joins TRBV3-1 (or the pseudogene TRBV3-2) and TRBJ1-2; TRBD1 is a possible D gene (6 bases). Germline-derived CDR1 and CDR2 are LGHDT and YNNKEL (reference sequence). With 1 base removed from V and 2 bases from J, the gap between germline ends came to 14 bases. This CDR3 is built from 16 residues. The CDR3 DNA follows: TGTGCCAGCAGCCAAGGGGGCGGTACAGGGAACTATGGCTACACCTTC. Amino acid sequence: CASSQGGGTGNYGYTF.

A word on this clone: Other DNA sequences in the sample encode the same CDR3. Here the CDR3 reads CASSSNTEAFF. The CDR3 DNA reads TGTGCCAGCAGCTCGAACACTGAAGCTTTCTTT. The rearrangement links TRBV27 to TRBJ1-1; D not certain. The V gene lost 6 bases and the J gene lost 1 base, with 3 bases spanning the gap. There are 11 residues in the CDR3. Germline-derived CDR1 and CDR2 are MNHEY and SMNVEV (reference sequence).

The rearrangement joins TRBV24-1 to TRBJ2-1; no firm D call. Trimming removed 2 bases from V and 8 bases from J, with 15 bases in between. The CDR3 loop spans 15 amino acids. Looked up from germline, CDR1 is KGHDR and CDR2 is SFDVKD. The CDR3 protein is CATSDSALGKDEQFF. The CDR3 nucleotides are TGTGCCACCAGTGATTCAGCCCTAGGAAAGGATGAGCAGTTCTTC.

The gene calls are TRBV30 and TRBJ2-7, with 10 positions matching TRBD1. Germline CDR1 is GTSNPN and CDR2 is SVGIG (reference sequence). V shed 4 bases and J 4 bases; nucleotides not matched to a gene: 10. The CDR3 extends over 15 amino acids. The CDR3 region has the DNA TGTGCCTGGACCAGCAGGGACAGGGGACGTTACGAGCAGTACTTC. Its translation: CAWTSRDRGRYEQYF.